The rows below give T cell receptor beta chains drawn from one sample of a study of immune evolution from preneoplasia to lung adenocarcinoma. Some clones are missing from TCRdb's copy, which holds only in-frame ones; the method was immunoSEQ multiplex PCR. The sample has thousands of clones, 70% to 85% seen once. The sequenced sample was FFPE lung adenocarcinoma in situ tissue. Receptors originate from a person between 55 and 80 years old with lung adenocarcinoma. Each CDR3 is given with its conserved first and last residue. Fields, in order: V gene, CDR3 length, clone size, D gene, J gene, CDR3 protein, CDR3 DNA. A D gene is named only where the DNA matches it firmly. Some rows mark clone size as missing; the rest say once, few, many or name a class of expanded clone.

TRBV2	16	-	-	TRBJ2-5	CASSERRAGSGETQYF	TGTGCCAGCAGTGAAAGGCGGGCAGGGTCGGGTGAGACCCAGTACTTC
TRBV6-6	11	few	-	TRBJ2-1	CASSVLNEQFF	TGTGCCAGCAGTGTCCTAAATGAGCAGTTCTTC
TRBV29-1	14	few	TRBD2	TRBJ2-1	CSVAGTSGGVEQFF	TGCAGCGTGGCCGGGACTAGCGGGGGGGTCGAGCAGTTCTTC
TRBV9	13	-	-	TRBJ2-7	CASSVGQNYEQYF	TGTGCCAGCAGCGTGGGACAAAACTACGAGCAGTACTTC
TRBV7-9	14	few	-	TRBJ2-3	CASSSYTLTDTQYF	TGTGCCAGCAGCTCCTATACCCTCACAGATACGCAGTATTTT
TRBV7-9	13	-	-	TRBJ1-2	CASSLTGPSGYTF	TGTGCCAGCAGCTTAACGGGCCCGTCTGGCTACACCTTC
TRBV7-3	15	-	TRBD2	TRBJ2-3	CASSKVAGDTDTQYF	TGTGCCAGCAGCAAAGTAGCGGGGGACACAGATACGCAGTATTTT
TRBV28	13	-	-	TRBJ1-5	CASNRGDNQPQHF	TGTGCCAGCAATCGGGGCGACAATCAGCCCCAGCATTTT
TRBV19	16	-	-	TRBJ2-7	CASSIDGAHAIYEQYF	TGTGCCAGTAGTATAGATGGGGCCCATGCTATCTACGAGCAGTACTTC
TRBV28	16	-	TRBD2	TRBJ2-1	CASSSHSSGGDHEQFF	TGTGCCAGCAGTTCCCACTCTAGCGGGGGGGACCATGAGCAGTTCTTC
TRBV15	16	-	-	TRBJ1-4	CATSRLGRATNEKLFF	TGTGCCACCAGCAGATTAGGTCGTGCAACTAATGAAAAACTGTTTTTT
TRBV27	15	-	-	TRBJ2-7	CASSLWSLGAGEQYF	TGTGCCAGCAGTTTATGGAGCTTGGGGGCTGGTGAGCAGTACTTC
TRBV5-1	14	-	TRBD1	TRBJ1-6	CASSWGTVDSPLHF	TGCGCCAGCAGCTGGGGGACAGTTGATTCACCCCTCCACTTT
TRBV4-1	17	-	-	TRBJ2-3	CASSSFPGYERTDTQYF	TGCGCCAGCAGCTCGTTTCCAGGGTACGAACGCACAGATACGCAGTATTTT
TRBV9	12	-	TRBD2	TRBJ2-7	CASSRGGYEQYF	TGTGCCAGCAGTAGGGGAGGGTACGAGCAGTACTTC
TRBV2	15	-	TRBD2	TRBJ2-2	CASSEAGGHSGELFF	TGTGCCAGCAGTGAGGCGGGGGGGCATTCCGGGGAGCTGTTTTTT
TRBV18	15	-	-	TRBJ2-2	CASSPLAGSTGELFF	TGTGCCAGCTCCCCCCTCGCTGGAAGCACCGGGGAGCTGTTTTTT
TRBV5-1	12	medium-sized	-	TRBJ1-6	CASSSGNSPLHF	TGCGCCAGCAGCTCGGGTAATTCACCCCTCCACTTT
TRBV28	12	-	-	TRBJ1-6	CASSFKSSPLHF	TGTGCCAGCAGTTTTAAGTCTTCACCCCTCCACTTT
TRBV5-6	16	-	-	TRBJ1-1	CASSLGRGRGYTEAFF	TGTGCCAGCAGCTTGGGTAGGGGCCGGGGTTACACTGAAGCTTTCTTT